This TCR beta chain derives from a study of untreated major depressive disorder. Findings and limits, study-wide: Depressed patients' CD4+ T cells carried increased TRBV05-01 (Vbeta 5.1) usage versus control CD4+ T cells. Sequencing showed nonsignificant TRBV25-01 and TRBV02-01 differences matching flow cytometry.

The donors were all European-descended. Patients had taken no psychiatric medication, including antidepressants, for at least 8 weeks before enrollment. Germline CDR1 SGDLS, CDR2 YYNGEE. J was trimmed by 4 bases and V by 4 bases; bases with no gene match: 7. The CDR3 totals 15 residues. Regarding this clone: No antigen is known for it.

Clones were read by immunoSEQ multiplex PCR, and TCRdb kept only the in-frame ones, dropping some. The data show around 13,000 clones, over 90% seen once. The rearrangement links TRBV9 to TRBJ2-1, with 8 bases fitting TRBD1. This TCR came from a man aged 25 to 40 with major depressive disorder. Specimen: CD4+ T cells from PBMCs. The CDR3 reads CASSNRDRTYNEQFF. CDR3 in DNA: TGTGCCAGCAGCAACCGGGACAGGACTTACAATGAGCAGTTCTTC. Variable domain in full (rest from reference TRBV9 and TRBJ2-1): DSGVTQTPKHLITATGQRVTLRCSPRSGDLSVYWYQQSLDQGLQFLIQYYNGEERAKGNILERFSAQQFPDLHSELNLSSLELGDSALYFCASSNRDRTYNEQFFGPGTRLTVL.